This TCR beta chain was sequenced in a study of blood T cells in healthy people across ages. Germline loops: CDR1 SGHTA, CDR2 FQGNSA. The CDR3 runs 13 residues. The germline V and J ends were trimmed by 11 bases and 2 bases, with 15 bases remaining between them. It was with a sample-barcoded 5' primer and a J-beta primer mix that a second PCR of about 6 to 11 cycles was run. MiXCR was run by TCRdb on the 5' RACE reads, yielding one entry per CDR3 protein. Counted here are 1.4 million or so distinct CDR3 sequences, roughly 43% occurring once; the ten biggest clones make up about 4%. This chain joins TRBV7-2 and TRBJ1-1, with no clear D. Sequencing was done on a sample of blood. The origin of this receptor is a woman aged 18 to 35 in good health. Here the CDR3 reads CAGTLNTNTEAFF. The CDR3 DNA sequence: TGTGCCGGCACCCTGAACACAAACACTGAAGCTTTCTTT.